This T cell receptor (beta chain) was observed in a study of T-cell reconstitution after alpha-beta-depleted transplantation in children. Study results and limitations: After one year, T-cell counts and TCRbeta diversity mostly came from new T cells.

V was trimmed by 1 base and J by 0 bases, leaving 16 bases between them. This CDR3 is 16 amino acids long. Germline V gene lookup returns CDR1 SQVTM and CDR2 ANQGSEA. Unique molecular identifiers were built into the TCRbeta library. TCRdb analysed the PCR reads with MiXCR anew, one entry per CDR3 protein. The repertoire consists of fewer than 350,000 distinct CDR3 sequences, with 6.5% to 9% occurring once and the leading ten covering about 8.2%. This clonotype showed up many times. Its target is unknown. The starting material was peripheral blood, obtained 360 days after TCRalphabeta/CD19-depleted stem cell transplant. The clonotype was recovered from a female patient younger than 10 who had a stem cell transplant for Fanconi anemia, so the T cells may come from the graft donor. This sequence joins TRBV29-1 and TRBJ2-7, with a possible D match to TRBD1 (8 bases). The CDR3 spells CSVEGWEGQASYEQYF. CDR3 nucleotide sequence: TGCAGCGTTGAAGGATGGGAGGGACAGGCCTCCTACGAGCAGTACTTC.